The 19 T cell receptor beta chains listed next were all sequenced from one sample in a study of T cell responses to AZD1222 COVID-19 vaccine. The method was immunoSEQ multiplex PCR; TCRdb's version includes in-frame clones alone and lacks a portion of them. This sample yields about 150,000 clones, of which 80% to 95% are seen a single time; 2.5% to 4% belongs to the top ten. The source was peripheral blood, collected 28 days after the second AZD1222 dose. The receptors come from an adult who received the AZD1222 COVID-19 vaccine.

This chain links TRBV5-4 with TRBJ2-1; TRBD2 might be the D (5 bases). Trimming pared 2 bases from V and 7 bases from J, leaving 10 bases between. The CDR3 consists of 13 residues. Germline assignment: CDR1 SGHNT and CDR2 YYREEE (reference sequence). The CDR3 DNA sequence: TGTGCCAGCAGCTTCGCCCCGGGGAATGAGCAGTTCTTC. Encoded protein: CASSFAPGNEQFF.

J is TRBJ2-5 and V is TRBV3-1 (or the pseudogene TRBV3-2); 7 bases are shared with TRBD2. Trimming took 3 bases from V and 1 from J; bases not matched to a gene: 8. This CDR3 comprises 16 residues. Per the germline V gene, CDR1 is LGHDT and CDR2 is YNNKEL (reference sequence). CDR3 amino acids: CASSQRGIEGQETQYF. In nucleotides, the CDR3 is TGTGCCAGCAGCCAGCGGGGGATAGAGGGCCAAGAGACCCAGTACTTC.

V and J are TRBV25-1 and TRBJ2-7, with D perhaps being TRBD1 or TRBD2 (5 bases each). Germline CDR1 reads MGHDK; CDR2 reads SYGVNS. CDR3 size: 14 residues. The ends were cut back, 7 bases at V and 3 bases at J, with 16 bases in the middle. Written as DNA, the CDR3 is TGTGCCAGCAATCAAACCGGGACCCTCTACGAGCAGTACTTC. Amino acid sequence: CASNQTGTLYEQYF.

This clone occurred once. The chain couples TRBV11-3 to TRBJ2-2, with 8 bases lining up with TRBD1. Germline-derived CDR1 and CDR2 are SGHNT and YENEEA. The CDR3 runs to 16 residues. Losses at the gene ends were 5 bases for V and 5 bases for J; bases not matched to a gene: 10. CDR3 in DNA: TGTGCCAGCAGCATGGACAGGGTTGAGGTAACCGGGGAGCTGTTTTTT. Its protein product is CASSMDRVEVTGELFF.

The rearrangement links TRBV24-1 to TRBJ1-2; TRBD1 matches at 8 bases. From germline, CDR1 is KGHDR and CDR2 SFDVKD. V was clipped by 2 bases and J by 8 bases; unmatched bases: 3. The CDR3 contains 13 residues. CDR3 sequence: CATSDWTGRGYTF. The CDR3 nucleotides read TGTGCCACCAGTGATTGGACAGGGAGAGGCTACACCTTC.

The genes are TRBV3-1 (or the pseudogene TRBV3-2) and TRBJ2-5; D may be TRBD2 (6 bases). V lost 5 bases to trimming and J lost 6 bases, with 13 bases between them. This CDR3 region has 13 residues. From germline, CDR1 is LGHDT and CDR2 YNNKEL (reference sequence). The CDR3 nucleotides are TGTGCCAGCAGCACCCGGGGGTCTAAGACCCAGTACTTC. Encoded protein: CASSTRGSKTQYF.

This chain uses TRBV7-2 with TRBJ2-5; possibly TRBD2 for D (6 bases). The CDR3 consists of 17 residues. V was pared by 2 bases and J by 4 bases, with 20 bases between. CDR1 and CDR2 (germline): SGHTA, FQGNSA. CDR3 DNA: TGTGCCAGCAGCTTAAGTGTAGGGCGGGGTCTTATAGAGACCCAGTACTTC. It specifies CASSLSVGRGLIETQYF.

The CDR3 reads CASTTGGTQYF. In DNA form, the CDR3 reads TGTGCCAGCACCACAGGGGGGACGCAGTATTTT. The chain is built from TRBV6-5 and TRBJ2-3, with 8 nucleotides matching TRBD1. Germline V gene data show CDR1 as MNHEY and CDR2 as SVGAGI. V was pared by 7 bases and J by 9 bases, with 3 bases of the junction left unmatched. The CDR3 covers 11 residues.

This chain joins TRBV7-9 and TRBJ2-1; the match to TRBD2 covers 16 bases. The CDR3 is made up of 15 amino acids. The germline CDR1 and CDR2 sequences are SEHNR and FQNEAQ (reference sequence). V dropped 7 bases and J dropped 7; count of bases not matched to a gene: 4. CDR3: CASNPGLAGGNEQFF. Here the CDR3 DNA reads TGTGCCAGCAACCCGGGACTAGCGGGGGGGAATGAGCAGTTCTTC.

The V gene is TRBV4-3, the J gene TRBJ2-1; TRBD2 matches at 8 bases. The CDR3 runs 16 residues. The junction had 10 bases not matched to a gene; V was cut back by 2 bases and J by 7 bases. The germline V gene has CDR1 LGHNA and CDR2 YSLEER. In nucleotides, the CDR3 is TGCGCCAGCAGCCAACCCGGAAGCGGGAGTAAGAATGAGCAGTTCTTC. Translated: CASSQPGSGSKNEQFF.

This chain joins TRBV19 and TRBJ1-5; no definite D call. This CDR3 contains 13 residues. Germline-derived CDR1 and CDR2 are LNHDA and SQIVND (reference sequence). Trimming shortened V by 8 bases and J by 2 bases, and 10 bases separated the two germline ends. CDR3: CASWQVGNQPQHF. As DNA, the CDR3 is TGTGCCAGTTGGCAGGTGGGCAATCAGCCCCAGCATTTT.

This clone was observed once. This chain connects TRBV6-1 to TRBJ2-7; 11 bases map to TRBD2. CDR3 size: 16 residues. The V segment lost 4 bases and the J segment 1 base; nucleotides outside the gene matches: 6. Germline CDR1 and CDR2: MNHNS and SASEGT. The CDR3 loop reads CASSGSLAGGSYEQYF. CDR3 DNA sequence: TGTGCCAGCAGTGGTTCCTTAGCGGGAGGGTCCTACGAGCAGTACTTC.

The rearrangement joins TRBV9 to TRBJ2-2; D remains unclear. V was shortened by 2 bases and J by 2 bases, with 4 bases between the two germline ends. Per germline, CDR1 SGDLS and CDR2 YYNGEE. This CDR3 is 13 amino acids long. The CDR3 protein is CASSVTNTGELFF. The CDR3, as DNA: TGTGCCAGCAGCGTCACTAACACCGGGGAGCTGTTTTTT.

This chain's CDR3 is CASSLPGQGRHEQYF. The CDR3 coding sequence is TGCGCCAGCAGTCTCCCGGGACAGGGACGGCACGAGCAGTACTTC. This chain uses TRBV5-1 with TRBJ2-7; 9 bases are a match to TRBD1. After removal of 5 bases from V and 5 bases from J, the junction contained 11 bases not matched to a gene. The CDR3 is made up of 15 amino acids. Germline-derived CDR1 and CDR2 are SGHRS and YFSETQ.

V gene TRBV4-1 combines with J gene TRBJ1-2, with 8 bases identical to TRBD1. This CDR3 has 16 residues. After removal of 3 bases from V and 7 bases from J, the junction contained 13 bases not matched to a gene. Germline loops: CDR1 MGHRA, CDR2 YSYEKL. The CDR3 sequence: CASSHSTPTGVGGYTF. CDR3 DNA sequence: TGCGCCAGCAGCCACAGCACCCCGACAGGGGTCGGTGGCTACACCTTC.

The rearrangement links TRBV7-3 to TRBJ1-2, with TRBD1 matching over 7 bases. The CDR3 runs 13 residues. J gave up 7 bases and V 5 bases, and 7 bases lay outside the gene matches. Per germline, CDR1 SGHTA and CDR2 FQGTGA. The CDR3 reads CASSPTGVSGYTF. Written as DNA, the CDR3 is TGTGCCAGCAGCCCCACAGGGGTTAGTGGCTACACCTTC.

The chain carries TRBV2 and TRBJ2-1, with 9 bases that match TRBD1. Germline CDR1 is SNHLY and CDR2 is FYNNEI. J lost 0 bases, V lost 5 bases, and 2 bases had no gene match. This CDR3 region has 15 residues. CDR3 bases: TGTGCCAGCAGTCTGGACAGGGGCTCCTACAATGAGCAGTTCTTC. It translates to CASSLDRGSYNEQFF.

The V gene is TRBV6-5, the J gene TRBJ1-2; D unclear. In germline, CDR1 is MNHEY, CDR2 SVGAGI. The CDR3 totals 14 residues. V lost 6 bases and J lost 8, with 19 bases in between. The DNA of the CDR3 is TGTGCCAGCAGCGGGAGGAATCTCGTCGGGGGCTACACCTTC. Protein: CASSGRNLVGGYTF.

This clone was found once. This chain joins TRBV5-4 and TRBJ1-4; maybe TRBD1 (5 bases). This CDR3 spans 15 amino acids. Germline V lookup: CDR1 SGHNT, CDR2 YYREEE (reference sequence). Trimming shortened V by 0 bases and J by 3 bases, and 9 bases separated the two germline ends. CDR3 protein: CASSLAGAANEKLFF. CDR3 DNA: TGTGCCAGCAGCTTGGCCGGGGCAGCTAATGAAAAACTGTTTTTT.